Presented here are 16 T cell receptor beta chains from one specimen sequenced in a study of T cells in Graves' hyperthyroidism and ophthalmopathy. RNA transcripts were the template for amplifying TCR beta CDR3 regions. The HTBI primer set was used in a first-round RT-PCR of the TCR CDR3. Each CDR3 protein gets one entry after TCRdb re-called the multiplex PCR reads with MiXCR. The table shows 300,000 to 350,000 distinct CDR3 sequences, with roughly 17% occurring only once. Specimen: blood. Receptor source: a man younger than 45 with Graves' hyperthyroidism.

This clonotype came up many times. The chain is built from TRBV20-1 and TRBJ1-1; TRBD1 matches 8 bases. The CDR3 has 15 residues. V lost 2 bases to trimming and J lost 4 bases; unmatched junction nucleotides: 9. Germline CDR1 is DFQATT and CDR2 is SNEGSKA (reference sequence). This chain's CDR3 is CSARRLDREGTEAFF. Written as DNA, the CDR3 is TGCAGTGCTAGAAGATTGGACAGGGAAGGCACTGAAGCTTTCTTT.

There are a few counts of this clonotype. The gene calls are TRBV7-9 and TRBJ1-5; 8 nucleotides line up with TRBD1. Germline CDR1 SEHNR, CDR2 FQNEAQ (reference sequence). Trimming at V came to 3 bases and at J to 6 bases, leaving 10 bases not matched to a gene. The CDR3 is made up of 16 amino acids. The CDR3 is CASSFSRTGRPQPQHF. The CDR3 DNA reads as TGTGCCAGCAGCTTTAGTAGGACAGGGAGACCTCAGCCCCAGCATTTT. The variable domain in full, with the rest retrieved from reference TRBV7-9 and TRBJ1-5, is DTGVSQNPRHKITKRGQNVTFRCDPISEHNRLYWYRQTLGQGPEFLTYFQNEAQLEKSRLLSDRFSAERPKGSFSTLEIQRTEQGDSAMYLCASSFSRTGRPQPQHFGDGTRLSIL.

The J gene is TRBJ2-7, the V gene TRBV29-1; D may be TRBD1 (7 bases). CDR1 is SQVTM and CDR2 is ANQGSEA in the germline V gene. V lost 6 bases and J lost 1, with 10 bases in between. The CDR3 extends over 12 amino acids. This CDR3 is CSVGGQSYEQYF. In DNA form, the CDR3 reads TGCAGCGTGGGGGGACAGTCCTACGAGCAGTACTTC.

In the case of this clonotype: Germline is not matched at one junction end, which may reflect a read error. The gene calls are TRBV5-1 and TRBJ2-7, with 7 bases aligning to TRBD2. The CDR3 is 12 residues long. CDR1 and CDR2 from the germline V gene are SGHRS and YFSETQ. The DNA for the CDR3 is TGCGCCAGCCGGGGGGACTTCTACGAGCGGTACTTC. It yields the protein CASRGDFYERYF.

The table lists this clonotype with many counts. The CDR3 DNA is TGTGCCAGCTCACCAGGTCGGGGGAGCGCCTACGAGCAGTACTTC. Protein product: CASSPGRGSAYEQYF. The V and J genes are TRBV18 and TRBJ2-7; TRBD2 might be the D (6 bases). Germline CDR1 reads KGHSH; CDR2 reads LQKENI. There are 15 residues in the CDR3. Trimming removed 2 bases from V and 2 bases from J, with 13 bases in between.

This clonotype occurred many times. In DNA form, the CDR3 reads TGCAGTGCTCAGGATATGCTAGCGGGAGGCGACACCGGGGAGCTGTTTTTT. It specifies CSAQDMLAGGDTGELFF. V usage is TRBV20-1 and J usage is TRBJ2-2, with 11 bases lining up with TRBD2. The V segment lost 5 bases and the J segment 3 bases; nucleotides outside the gene matches: 11. Germline CDR1 and CDR2: DFQATT and SNEGSKA (reference sequence). CDR3 length: 17 residues.

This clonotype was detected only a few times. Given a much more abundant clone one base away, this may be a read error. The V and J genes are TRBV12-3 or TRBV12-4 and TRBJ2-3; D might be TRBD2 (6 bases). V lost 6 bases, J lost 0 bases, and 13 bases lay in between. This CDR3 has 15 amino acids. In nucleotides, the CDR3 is TGTGCCAGCAGGGGGGGACGAGGGAGCACAGATACGCAGTATTTT. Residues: CASRGGRGSTDTQYF.

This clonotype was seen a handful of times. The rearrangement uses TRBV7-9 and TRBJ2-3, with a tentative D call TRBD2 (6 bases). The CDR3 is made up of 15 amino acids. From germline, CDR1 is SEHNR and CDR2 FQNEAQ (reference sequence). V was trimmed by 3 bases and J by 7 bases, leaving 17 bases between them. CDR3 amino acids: CASSFRGNEINTQYF. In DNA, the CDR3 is TGTGCCAGCAGCTTCCGCGGGAACGAAATTAATACGCAGTATTTT.

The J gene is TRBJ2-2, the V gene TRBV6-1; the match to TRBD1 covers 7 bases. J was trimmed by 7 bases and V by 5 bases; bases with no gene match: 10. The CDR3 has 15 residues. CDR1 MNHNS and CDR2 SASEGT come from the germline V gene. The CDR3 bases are TGTGCCAGCAGTACCTGGGACAGTCGAAGCGGGGAGCTGTTTTTT. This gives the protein CASSTWDSRSGELFF.

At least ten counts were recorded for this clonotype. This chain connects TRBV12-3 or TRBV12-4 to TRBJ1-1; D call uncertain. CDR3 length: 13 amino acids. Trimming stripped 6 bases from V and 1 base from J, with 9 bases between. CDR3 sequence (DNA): TGTGCCAGCAGGCCGGCAGCGAACACTGAAGCTTTCTTT. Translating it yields CASRPAANTEAFF.

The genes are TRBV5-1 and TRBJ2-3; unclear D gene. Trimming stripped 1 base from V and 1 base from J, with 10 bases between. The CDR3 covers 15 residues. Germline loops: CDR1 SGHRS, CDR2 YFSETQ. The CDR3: CASSLFAWGTDTQYF. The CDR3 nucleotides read TGCGCCAGCAGCTTGTTCGCCTGGGGCACAGATACGCAGTATTTT.

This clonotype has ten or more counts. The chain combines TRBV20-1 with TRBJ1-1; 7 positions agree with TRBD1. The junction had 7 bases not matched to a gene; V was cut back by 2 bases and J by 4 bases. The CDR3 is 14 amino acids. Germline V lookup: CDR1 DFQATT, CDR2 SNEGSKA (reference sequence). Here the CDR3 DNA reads TGCAGTGCTAGATCAGGGGGGGGGAGCACTGAAGCTTTCTTT. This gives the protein CSARSGGGSTEAFF.

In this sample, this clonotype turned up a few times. The CDR3 is CSASLGGGGGYTF. The CDR3 DNA follows: TGCAGTGCTAGTCTCGGGGGGGGAGGTGGCTACACCTTC. V usage is TRBV20-1 and J usage is TRBJ1-2; maybe TRBD1 (5 bases). Trimming took 3 bases from V and 7 from J, leaving 15 bases between them. The germline CDR1 and CDR2 sequences are DFQATT and SNEGSKA (reference sequence). The CDR3 is made up of 13 amino acids.

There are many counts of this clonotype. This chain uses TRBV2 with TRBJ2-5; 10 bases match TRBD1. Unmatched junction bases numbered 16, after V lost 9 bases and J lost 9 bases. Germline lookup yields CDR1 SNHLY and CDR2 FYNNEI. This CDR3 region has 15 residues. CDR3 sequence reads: CASRQGAGGRWAQYF. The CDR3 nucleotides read TGTGCCAGTAGACAGGGGGCCGGAGGGCGGTGGGCCCAGTACTTC.

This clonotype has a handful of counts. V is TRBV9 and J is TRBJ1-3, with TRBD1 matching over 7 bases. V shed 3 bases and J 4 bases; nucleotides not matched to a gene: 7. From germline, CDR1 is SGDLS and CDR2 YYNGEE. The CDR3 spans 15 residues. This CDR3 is CASSETGQSGNTIYF. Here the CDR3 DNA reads TGTGCCAGCAGCGAAACGGGACAGTCCGGAAACACCATATATTTT. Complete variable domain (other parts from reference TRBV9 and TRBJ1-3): DSGVTQTPKHLITATGQRVTLRCSPRSGDLSVYWYQQSLDQGLQFLIQYYNGEERAKGNILERFSAQQFPDLHSELNLSSLELGDSALYFCASSETGQSGNTIYFGEGSWLTVV.

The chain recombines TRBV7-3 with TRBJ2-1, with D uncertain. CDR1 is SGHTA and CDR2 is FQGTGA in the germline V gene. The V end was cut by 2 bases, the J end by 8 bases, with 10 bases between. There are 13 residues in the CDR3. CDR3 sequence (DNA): TGTGCCAGCAGCTTACGCAGTTTGGATGAGCAGTTCTTC. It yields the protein CASSLRSLDEQFF.